The 8 T cell receptor beta chains below come from one sample, sequenced in a study of T cell repertoires in cytomegalovirus infection. TCRdb redid the calling of the reads with MiXCR, one entry per CDR3 protein. This table has some 400,000 distinct CDR3 sequences, roughly 30% appearing once. Material: PBMCs. The receptor source for this set is a human donor in good health (CMV status not recorded). Some clones in this sample may be carry-over from other donors' samples.

This clonotype came up many times. The V and J genes are TRBV7-2 and TRBJ2-3; D might be TRBD1 or TRBD2, each matching 5 bases. From germline, CDR1 is SGHTA and CDR2 FQGNSA. The CDR3 loop spans 15 amino acids. V lost 5 bases, J lost 2 bases, and 14 bases lay in between. The CDR3 DNA is TGTGCCAGCAGCCATGGGGACCCGTCCACAGATACGCAGTATTTT. Its translation is CASSHGDPSTDTQYF.

The chain recombines TRBV19 with TRBJ1-6; D gene unclear. Germline V CDR1 and CDR2: LNHDA, SQIVND (reference sequence). V shed 6 bases and J shed 8 bases, with 23 bases lying between them. The CDR3 runs to 17 residues. CDR3 in amino acids: CASSTRSGGTFHSPLHF. The CDR3, as DNA: TGTGCCAGTAGCACGCGTTCGGGTGGCACGTTCCATTCACCCCTCCACTTT.

V gene TRBV5-1 combines with J gene TRBJ2-5; 9 nucleotides agree with TRBD1. CDR1 is SGHRS and CDR2 is YFSETQ in the germline V gene. The CDR3 extends over 14 amino acids. V shed 3 bases and J 4 bases; nucleotides not matched to a gene: 4. Written as DNA, the CDR3 is TGCGCCAGCAGCTCGGGACAGGGTGGAGAGACCCAGTACTTC. As protein: CASSSGQGGETQYF.

The chain links TRBV12-3 or TRBV12-4 to TRBJ2-1, with D perhaps matching TRBD2 (6 bases). The V and J ends lost 4 bases and 7 bases respectively, with 11 bases between them. The CDR3 covers 13 residues. The CDR3 is CASSSRLGNEQFF. Here the CDR3 DNA reads TGTGCCAGCAGTTCCCGACTAGGGAATGAGCAGTTCTTC.

In its sample, this clonotype was seen many times. The CDR3 spells CASSKGPTGANVLTF. The CDR3 DNA is TGTGCCAGCAGTAAGGGGCCCACTGGGGCCAACGTCCTGACTTTC. The chain carries TRBV7-6 and TRBJ2-6; a weak D match, TRBD1 (5 bases). The CDR3 covers 15 residues. The V gene's germline CDR1 is SGHVS and CDR2 FNYEAQ. The V and J ends lost 6 bases and 2 bases respectively, with 11 bases between them.

The chain joins TRBV10-3 to TRBJ1-1; D is uncertain. CDR3 length equals 14 residues. Germline values: CDR1 ENHRY, CDR2 SYGVKD. Trimming took off 11 bases at V and 0 bases at J, with 16 bases between the two ends. DNA for the CDR3: TGTGCCGTTAAACCCTGGGGAGTGAACACTGAAGCTTTCTTT. Residues: CAVKPWGVNTEAFF.

Remarks on this clonotype: A read error may account for a junction end that differs from germline. The chain recombines TRBV19 with TRBJ1-1, with TRBD1 as a possible D gene (6 bases). Germline V CDR1 and CDR2: LNHDA, SQIVND (reference sequence). CDR3 length: 12 amino acids. The CDR3 region has the DNA TGTGCCTCGAAGGGGGGCGGCACTGAAGCTTACTTT. Its protein product is CASKGGGTEAYF. The complete variable domain, with remaining parts taken from reference TRBV19 and TRBJ1-1, reads DGGITQSPKYLFRKEGQNVTLSCEQNLNHDAMYWYRQDPGQGLRLIYYSQIVNDFQKGDIAEGYSVSREKKESFPLTVTSAQKNPTAFYLCASKGGGTEAYFGQGTRLTVV.

This clonotype was seen just once. This chain uses TRBV18 with TRBJ1-1; D unresolved. Germline lookup yields CDR1 KGHSH and CDR2 LQKENI. Trimming removed 4 bases at V and 6 bases at J, with 9 bases between. The CDR3 has 12 amino acids. CDR3 nucleotide sequence: TGTGCCAGCTCACAATCGTTTCCTGAAGCTTTCTTT. This codes for CASSQSFPEAFF. Combining the CDR3 with reference TRBV18 and TRBJ1-1 gives the whole variable domain NAGVMQNPRHLVRRRGQEARLRCSPMKGHSHVYWYRQLPEEGLKFMVYLQKENIIDESGMPKERFSAEFPKEGPSILRIQQVVRGDSAAYFCASSQSFPEAFFGQGTRLTVV.